This is a list of T cell receptor beta chains from one sample in a study of T cell clonotyping in hematopoietic cell transplantation. Produced via immunoSEQ multiplex PCR; TCRdb's table is partial and in-frame only. The table has roughly 24,000 clones, around 83% seen once. The material sequenced was peripheral blood mononuclear cells, taken before stem cell transplant. These receptor sequences come from an older woman with acute myeloid leukemia. Some clones in this sample may be carry-over from other donors' samples. CDR3s include the opening cysteine and the closing phenylalanine or tryptophan. D genes are given only for firm matches. Size values are once, few and many counts, or a class for expanded clones, and some rows have none.

length	D	V	size	J	DNA	CDR3
16	TRBD1	TRBV5-5	few	TRBJ1-4	TGTGCCAGCAGCTTGGCAGGGGGAGCAACTAATGAAAAACTGTTTTTT	CASSLAGGATNEKLFF
13	.	TRBV7-9	few	TRBJ1-1	TGTGCCAGCAGCCTAGCGACTCCAGGGCCGGCTTTCTTT	CASSLATPGPAFF
15	TRBD2	TRBV9	.	TRBJ2-3	TGTGCCAGCAGCGTAGCGGGAGGGAGCACAGATACGCAGTATTTT	CASSVAGGSTDTQYF
16	TRBD1	TRBV27	once	TRBJ1-2	TGTGCCAGCAGTGCGCGGGACAGGGGGCGACGCTATGGCTACACCTTC	CASSARDRGRRYGYTF
14	TRBD2	TRBV5-6	.	TRBJ2-4	TGTGCCAGCAGCTCAACTAGCGGGTATAACATTCAGTACTTC	CASSSTSGYNIQYF
16	.	TRBV5-6	.	TRBJ1-5	TGTGCCAGCAGCTTGTTCGTTATGGGGCGCAATCAGCCCCAGCATTTT	CASSLFVMGRNQPQHF
18	TRBD2	TRBV11-3	.	TRBJ2-1	TGTGCCAGCAGCTTAGCGGGGACTAGCGGGGGGAGGGCACATGAGCAGTTCTTC	CASSLAGTSGGRAHEQFF
15	TRBD2	TRBV7-9	.	TRBJ2-5	TGTGCCAGCAGCTCCCAAGCGGGGGGGCCGGAGACCCAGTACTTC	CASSSQAGGPETQYF
15	TRBD2	TRBV7-2	.	TRBJ2-5	TGTGCCAGCAGCAAACTAGCGGGAGTCTATGAGACCCAGTACTTC	CASSKLAGVYETQYF
15	.	TRBV5-8	.	TRBJ1-2	TGTGCCAGCAGCTTGGGACTCAACCGTGACTATGGCTACACCTTC	CASSLGLNRDYGYTF
16	TRBD2	TRBV7-9	.	TRBJ2-1	TGTGCCAGCAGCCCACCCGCGGGGACTAGAGACAATGAGCAGTTCTTC	CASSPPAGTRDNEQFF
17	.	TRBV7-8	.	TRBJ1-2	TGTGCCAGCAGCTTAAGACAACCACTCAACAATAACTATGGCTACACCTTC	CASSLRQPLNNNYGYTF
15	.	TRBV4-3	medium-sized	TRBJ1-1	TGCGCCAGCAGCCCTGGACATTTCATGAACACTGAAGCTTTCTTT	CASSPGHFMNTEAFF
15	TRBD2	TRBV9	.	TRBJ2-1	TGTGCCAGCAGCGTAGTAGCGGGAGAACGGAATGAGCAGTTCTTC	CASSVVAGERNEQFF
15	.	TRBV4-3	.	TRBJ1-6	TGCGCCAGCAGCCAAGTGACAGGAGGGAATTCACCCCTCCACTTT	CASSQVTGGNSPLHF
13	TRBD1	TRBV10-3	.	TRBJ1-2	TGTGCCATCAGGGGGGACAGGGGCTATGGCTACACCTTC	CAIRGDRGYGYTF
18	TRBD1	TRBV15	.	TRBJ1-3	TGTGCCACCAGCAGAGATCTAGTGGGACAGGGCTCTGGAAACACCATATATTTT	CATSRDLVGQGSGNTIYF
13	TRBD1	TRBV5-1	once	TRBJ2-1	TGCGTCACCAAACAGGGGGACAACAATGAGCAGTTCTTC	CVTKQGDNNEQFF
14	.	TRBV19	few	TRBJ1-5	TGTGCCAGTAGTAGTGACGCGGGCAATCAGCCCCAGCATTTT	CASSSDAGNQPQHF
16	.	TRBV7-2	.	TRBJ1-3	TGTGCCAGCAGCTTACAAGGAGTAGGCTCTGGAAACACCATATATTTT	CASSLQGVGSGNTIYF
17	TRBD1	TRBV14	.	TRBJ1-2	TGTGCCAGCAGCCAAGGTCAGGGGGCGCCTGTTGGGTATGGCTACACCTTC	CASSQGQGAPVGYGYTF
16	.	TRBV19	.	TRBJ2-5	TGTGCCAGTAGTTCTAGACTCACCGGGATCCAAGAGACCCAGTACTTC	CASSSRLTGIQETQYF
14	.	TRBV6-1	.	TRBJ1-1	TGTGCCAGCAGTCTTCCGGGGATGAACACTGAAGCTTTCTTT	CASSLPGMNTEAFF
13	.	TRBV4-1	.	TRBJ1-2	TGCGCCAGCAGCCAAGATCGGGGCAGCGGCTACACCTTC	CASSQDRGSGYTF
12	.	TRBV7-3	.	TRBJ2-1	TGTGCCAGCAGCTTAGTGGGCAATGAGCAGTTCTTC	CASSLVGNEQFF
14	.	TRBV7-9	.	TRBJ1-2	TGTGCCAGCAGCTCAGACACCTTTAACTATGGCTACACCTTC	CASSSDTFNYGYTF
16	.	TRBV2	.	TRBJ2-3	TGTGCCAGCAGTGAGGCCGGGCAGACCCCGGGAGATACGCAGTATTTT	CASSEAGQTPGDTQYF
15	.	TRBV7-2	.	TRBJ1-2	TGTGCCAGCAGCTTAGAAGTTTGGGTTAACTATGGCTACACCTTC	CASSLEVWVNYGYTF
15	.	TRBV19	.	TRBJ2-1	TGTGCCAGTCAAGGGGGAATGAGCTCCTACAATGAGCAGTTCTTC	CASQGGMSSYNEQFF
13	.	TRBV6-1	.	TRBJ2-7	TGTGCCAGCAGTGTTCCGGGAAGATACGAGCAGTACTTC	CASSVPGRYEQYF
17	TRBD2	TRBV4-3	.	TRBJ2-3	TGCGCCAGCAGCCAAGATTGGGGAGCGGGGCACACAGATACGCAGTATTTT	CASSQDWGAGHTDTQYF
15	.	TRBV5-8	once	TRBJ2-7	TGTGCCAGCAGCTCACGGGACGGATTCTCCTACGAGCAGTACTTC	CASSSRDGFSYEQYF
10	.	TRBV2	.	TRBJ2-5	TGTGCCAGCAGGTGGGAGACCCAGTACTTC	CASRWETQYF
15	TRBD1	TRBV11-2	.	TRBJ1-1	TGTGCCAGCAGCCCCGGACAGGGGGAAAGAACTGAAGCTTTCTTT	CASSPGQGERTEAFF
14	TRBD1	TRBV19	.	TRBJ1-5	TGTGCCAGCAGGGGGGGGAATAGCAATCAGCCCCAGCATTTT	CASRGGNSNQPQHF
15	TRBD2	TRBV19	.	TRBJ2-1	TGTGCCAGTAGTGACGTAGCGGGAGATAGTAATGAGCAGTTCTTC	CASSDVAGDSNEQFF
15	.	TRBV5-1	.	TRBJ1-1	TGCGCCAGCAGCCTGGATGGAAACTGGGACACTGAAGCTTTCTTT	CASSLDGNWDTEAFF